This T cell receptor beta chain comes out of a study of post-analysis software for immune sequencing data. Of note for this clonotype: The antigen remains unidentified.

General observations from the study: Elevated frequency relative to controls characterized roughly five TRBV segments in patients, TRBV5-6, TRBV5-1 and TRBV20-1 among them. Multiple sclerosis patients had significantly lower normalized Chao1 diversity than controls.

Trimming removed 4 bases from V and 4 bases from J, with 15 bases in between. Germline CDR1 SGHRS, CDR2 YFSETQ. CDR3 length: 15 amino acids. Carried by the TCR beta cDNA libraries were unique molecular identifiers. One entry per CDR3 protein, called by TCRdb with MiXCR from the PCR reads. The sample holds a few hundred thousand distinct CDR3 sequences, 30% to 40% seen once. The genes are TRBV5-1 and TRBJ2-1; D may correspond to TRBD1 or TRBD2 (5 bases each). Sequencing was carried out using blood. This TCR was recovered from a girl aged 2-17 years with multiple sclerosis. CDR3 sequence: CASSPEGQGYNEQFF. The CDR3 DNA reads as TGCGCCAGCAGCCCAGAGGGGCAGGGATACAATGAGCAGTTCTTC.